The 7 T cell receptor beta chains presented below share a single source sample, sequenced in a study of blood T cell repertoires in COVID-19 (dated by TCRdb to about 2020). Library preparation used the immunoSEQ multiplex PCR assay. In its TCRdb copy, this immuneACCESS table keeps in-frame sequences only and misses some clones. Where compared with another copy, unresolved V genes explain less than half of these, and the others have no known cause. Recorded for this sample are 30,000 to 45,000 clones; about three quarters of them occurred a single time. The ten largest clonotypes hold roughly 2% of the sample. The sequencing sample was made of peripheral blood. The receptors stem from a man in his 60s with active COVID-19.

The V call is TRBV7-8, the J call TRBJ2-7; TRBD2 aligns across 7 bases. The V gene's germline CDR1 is SGHVS and CDR2 FQNEAQ. V lost 0 bases and J lost 7; bases outside the gene matches: 12. This CDR3 region has 16 residues. The CDR3 here is CASSLAGGTTNSEQYF. As DNA, the CDR3 is TGTGCCAGCAGCTTAGCCGGGGGGACCACAAACTCGGAGCAGTACTTC.

The rearrangement links TRBV18 to TRBJ1-2; 8 positions match TRBD1. Unmatched junction bases numbered 6, after V lost 3 bases and J lost 3 bases. Per germline, CDR1 KGHSH and CDR2 LQKENI. The CDR3 is 15 residues long. This CDR3 is CASSPDPGQDYGYTF. The CDR3 nucleotides are TGTGCCAGCTCACCGGACCCGGGACAGGACTATGGCTACACCTTC.

The V and J genes are TRBV6-2 or TRBV6-3 and TRBJ2-1; 7 bases agree with TRBD1. Losses at the gene ends were 0 bases for V and 1 base for J; bases not matched to a gene: 6. From germline, CDR1 is MNHEY and CDR2 SVGEGT. CDR3 size: 17 residues. The CDR3 spells CASSYSGTARSYNEQFF. The DNA for the CDR3 is TGTGCCAGCAGTTACTCCGGGACAGCAAGGTCCTACAATGAGCAGTTCTTC.

The J gene is TRBJ2-3, the V gene TRBV2; 9 nucleotides agree with TRBD1. V was pared by 5 bases and J by 2 bases, with 11 bases of the junction left unmatched. Germline assignment: CDR1 SNHLY and CDR2 FYNNEI. The CDR3 extends over 17 amino acids. The CDR3: CASSPGRGTGITDTQYF. As DNA, the CDR3 is TGTGCCAGCAGTCCAGGGCGGGGGACAGGGATCACAGATACGCAGTATTTT.

This clone has only one observation. The rearrangement links TRBV5-4 to TRBJ2-3, with D possibly TRBD2 on 6 matching bases. The germline CDR1 and CDR2 sequences are SGHNT and YYREEE (reference sequence). The V and J ends lost 3 bases and 2 bases respectively, with 13 bases between them. This CDR3 has 15 amino acids. CDR3 protein: CASSSPRGITDTQYF. CDR3 nucleotides: TGTGCCAGCAGCTCCCCGCGGGGCATCACAGATACGCAGTATTTT.

The chain uses TRBV19 and TRBJ1-5; maybe TRBD1 (5 bases). The germline V and J ends were trimmed by 5 bases and 7 bases, with 12 bases remaining between them. CDR3 length: 13 residues. The germline CDR1 and CDR2 sequences are LNHDA and SQIVND (reference sequence). CDR3 region: CASSGDSRQPQHF. The CDR3 DNA is TGTGCCAGTAGTGGAGACAGTAGACAGCCCCAGCATTTT.

This CDR3 reads CASSERDRNYNEQFF. CDR3 sequence (DNA): TGTGCCAGCAGCGAACGGGACAGGAATTACAATGAGCAGTTCTTC. The V call is TRBV9, the J call TRBJ2-1, with 8 bases fitting TRBD1. The CDR3 extends over 15 amino acids. Germline CDR1 is SGDLS and CDR2 is YYNGEE. V lost 3 bases, J lost 4 bases, and 6 bases stayed unmatched. Full variable domain (rest looked up from reference TRBV9 and TRBJ2-1): DSGVTQTPKHLITATGQRVTLRCSPRSGDLSVYWYQQSLDQGLQFLIQYYNGEERAKGNILERFSAQQFPDLHSELNLSSLELGDSALYFCASSERDRNYNEQFFGPGTRLTVL.